The following is a TCR beta chain sequence with its context. The data are from a study of radiation and T cells in renal cell carcinoma. Trimming left V 7 bases short and J 0 bases short, with 11 bases between. The CDR3 covers 14 residues. CDR1 WNHNN and CDR2 SYGVQD come from the germline V gene (reference sequence). Time point given: blood 2 weeks post-SBRT. Treatment denoted: 15 Gy SBRT to primary tumor, nephrectomy 4 weeks later. The method was immunoSEQ multiplex PCR; TCRdb's version includes in-frame clones alone and lacks a portion of them. The sample includes some 80,000 clones, approximately 86% seen only once; the top ten take more than 20%.

The specimen comprised blood, sampled from a patient whose treatment included radiotherapy and nephrectomy. This rearrangement joins TRBV10-1 to TRBJ2-3, with D unresolved. The clonotype was recovered from a woman aged 50 to 60 with renal cell carcinoma. The CDR3 region is CASTRDVSTDTQYF. DNA for the CDR3: TGCGCCAGCACCCGCGATGTTAGCACAGATACGCAGTATTTT.